This is a list of T cell receptor beta chains from one sample in a study of identical twins' blood T cells. TCRdb ran MiXCR on the 5' RACE reads and lists one entry per CDR3 protein. Here the sample spans hundreds of thousands of distinct CDR3 sequences, over 25% being singletons. Sequenced input: PBMCs. All receptors derive from a woman between 18 and 55 years old in good health. Each CDR3 is given with its conserved first and last residue. Fields, in order: J gene, D gene, clone size, V gene, CDR3 protein, CDR3 DNA. D genes are given only for firm matches. Size is omitted from some rows. Given values are once, few, many or a class for expanded clones.

J: TRBJ2-3
D: -
size: few
V: TRBV7-9
CDR3: CASSLWGPRDTQYF
DNA: TGTGCCAGCAGCTTATGGGGCCCCCGAGATACGCAGTATTTT

J: TRBJ2-3
D: -
size: few
V: TRBV20-1
CDR3: CSASLASGVSDTQYF
DNA: TGCAGTGCTAGCTTGGCTAGTGGCGTTTCGGATACGCAGTATTTT

J: TRBJ1-6
D: -
size: -
V: TRBV7-2
CDR3: CASSLALDSPLHF
DNA: TGTGCCAGCAGCTTAGCGTTAGATTCACCCCTCCACTTT

J: TRBJ2-1
D: -
size: many
V: TRBV30
CDR3: CAWSQVPYNEQFF
DNA: TGTGCCTGGAGCCAGGTCCCCTACAATGAGCAGTTCTTC

J: TRBJ2-2
D: -
size: few
V: TRBV12-3/TRBV12-4
CDR3: CASRTAGELFF
DNA: TGTGCCAGCAGGACCGCCGGGGAGCTGTTTTTT

J: TRBJ2-3
D: -
size: few
V: TRBV29-1
CDR3: CSVPTLTDTQYF
DNA: TGCAGCGTACCAACCCTCACAGATACGCAGTATTTT

J: TRBJ2-1
D: TRBD2
size: few
V: TRBV20-1
CDR3: CSASPTSGANNEQFF
DNA: TGCAGTGCTTCCCCGACTAGCGGCGCTAACAATGAGCAGTTCTTC

J: TRBJ1-5
D: -
size: many
V: TRBV27
CDR3: CASSLSVGGNQPQHF
DNA: TGTGCCAGCAGTTTGAGCGTTGGGGGCAATCAGCCCCAGCATTTT

J: TRBJ1-1
D: TRBD1
size: -
V: TRBV29-1
CDR3: CSGIGQVDTEAFF
DNA: TGCAGCGGGATCGGACAGGTCGACACTGAAGCTTTCTTT

J: TRBJ2-6
D: -
size: -
V: TRBV5-1
CDR3: CASSLTTGANVLTF
DNA: TGCGCCAGCAGCCTTACTACTGGGGCCAACGTCCTGACTTTC

J: TRBJ2-7
D: -
size: -
V: TRBV19
CDR3: CASSISRFYEQYF
DNA: TGTGCCAGTAGTATTTCCAGATTCTACGAGCAGTACTTC

J: TRBJ2-1
D: -
size: -
V: TRBV7-2
CDR3: CASSLGGTAEQFF
DNA: TGTGCCAGCAGCTTAGGAGGAACCGCTGAGCAGTTCTTC

J: TRBJ1-2
D: TRBD1
size: few
V: TRBV24-1
CDR3: CATSDPDRAYGYTF
DNA: TGTGCCACCAGTGATCCAGACAGGGCCTATGGCTACACCTTC

J: TRBJ1-4
D: -
size: few
V: TRBV3-1
CDR3: CASSQEGTLYNEKLFF
DNA: TGTGCCAGCAGCCAAGAGGGGACACTCTATAATGAAAAACTGTTTTTT

J: TRBJ2-1
D: -
size: few
V: TRBV19
CDR3: CASSRATGLNNEQFF
DNA: TGTGCCAGTAGTAGGGCCACAGGACTAAATAATGAGCAGTTCTTC

J: TRBJ1-5
D: TRBD1
size: -
V: TRBV19
CDR3: CASSPVTGGNQPQHF
DNA: TGTGCCAGTAGTCCAGTGACAGGGGGGAATCAGCCCCAGCATTTT

J: TRBJ2-3
D: -
size: few
V: TRBV2
CDR3: CASRQNSLNTDTQYF
DNA: TGTGCCAGCAGACAAAACTCTTTGAACACAGATACGCAGTATTTT

J: TRBJ1-1
D: -
size: few
V: TRBV6-2/TRBV6-3
CDR3: CASSYSPGRTEAFF
DNA: TGTGCCAGCAGTTACTCACCGGGGCGCACTGAAGCTTTCTTT

J: TRBJ2-2
D: TRBD1
size: -
V: TRBV7-6
CDR3: CASSLSTGPNTGELFF
DNA: TGTGCCAGCAGCTTATCGACAGGGCCGAACACCGGGGAGCTGTTTTTT

J: TRBJ2-6
D: -
size: few
V: TRBV3-1
CDR3: CASSQVQGAGANVLTF
DNA: TGTGCCAGCAGCCAAGTTCAGGGAGCTGGGGCCAACGTCCTGACTTTC

J: TRBJ1-5
D: -
size: few
V: TRBV7-2
CDR3: CASNLGVGSNQPQHF
DNA: TGTGCCAGCAACTTAGGGGTGGGAAGCAATCAGCCCCAGCATTTT

J: TRBJ2-1
D: TRBD1
size: -
V: TRBV19
CDR3: CASKALTGGFYEQFF
DNA: TGTGCCAGTAAGGCCTTGACAGGGGGTTTCTATGAGCAGTTCTTC

J: TRBJ2-1
D: -
size: -
V: TRBV13
CDR3: CASSTDSSEQFF
DNA: TGTGCCAGCAGCACCGACAGTAGTGAGCAGTTCTTC

J: TRBJ2-3
D: -
size: -
V: TRBV6-5
CDR3: CATARKESNQPQYF
DNA: TGTGCCACAGCCCGGAAGGAGAGCAATCAGCCCCAGTATTTT

J: TRBJ1-2
D: -
size: few
V: TRBV2
CDR3: CASSDRVGYTF
DNA: TGTGCCAGCAGTGACAGGGTTGGCTACACCTTC

J: TRBJ1-2
D: TRBD1
size: few
V: TRBV5-1
CDR3: CASSFEGQLYGYTF
DNA: TGCGCCAGCAGCTTTGAGGGACAGTTATATGGCTACACCTTC

J: TRBJ2-7
D: TRBD2
size: -
V: TRBV6-2/TRBV6-3
CDR3: CASSYEAGLRYEQYF
DNA: TGTGCCAGCAGTTACGAGGCGGGACTACGGTACGAGCAGTACTTC

J: TRBJ1-4
D: -
size: -
V: TRBV20-1
CDR3: CSASSWERKEKLFF
DNA: TGCAGTGCTAGCTCTTGGGAAAGAAAAGAAAAACTGTTTTTT

J: TRBJ2-5
D: -
size: -
V: TRBV5-1
CDR3: CASRAQETQYF
DNA: TGCGCCAGCAGGGCCCAAGAGACCCAGTACTTC

J: TRBJ1-1
D: -
size: few
V: TRBV29-1
CDR3: CSVASGTAFF
DNA: TGCAGCGTTGCGTCCGGGACAGCTTTCTTT

J: TRBJ2-3
D: TRBD2
size: many
V: TRBV6-5
CDR3: CASSYRLAGAGDTQYF
DNA: TGTGCCAGCAGTTACCGACTAGCGGGGGCGGGAGATACGCAGTATTTT

J: TRBJ2-1
D: TRBD2
size: few
V: TRBV20-1
CDR3: CSARGLAGPHNEQFF
DNA: TGCAGTGCTAGAGGACTAGCGGGACCACACAATGAGCAGTTCTTC

J: TRBJ1-6
D: -
size: once
V: TRBV27
CDR3: CASSWGLNNSPPHF
DNA: TGTGCCAGCAGTTGGGGACTTAATAATTCACCCCCCCACTTT

J: TRBJ1-5
D: -
size: -
V: TRBV19
CDR3: CASSIARMWPQHF
DNA: TGTGCCAGTAGTATAGCTCGGATGTGGCCCCAGCATTTT

J: TRBJ1-4
D: TRBD1
size: -
V: TRBV5-5
CDR3: CASRTEGAANEKLFF
DNA: TGTGCCAGCAGGACCGAGGGGGCCGCTAATGAAAAACTGTTTTTT

J: TRBJ1-4
D: -
size: -
V: TRBV2
CDR3: CASSARGGSNEKLFF
DNA: TGTGCCAGCAGTGCGAGGGGTGGTTCTAATGAAAAACTGTTTTTT

J: TRBJ1-1
D: -
size: -
V: TRBV3-1
CDR3: CASSQERVINTEAFF
DNA: TGTGCCAGCAGCCAAGAGAGGGTTATTAACACTGAAGCTTTCTTT

J: TRBJ1-1
D: -
size: -
V: TRBV9
CDR3: CASSAHRDTEAFF
DNA: TGTGCCAGCAGCGCCCACAGGGATACTGAAGCTTTCTTT

J: TRBJ1-1
D: -
size: -
V: TRBV6-6
CDR3: CASSYSDMGTEAFF
DNA: TGTGCCAGCAGTTACTCCGACATGGGGACTGAAGCTTTCTTT

J: TRBJ2-1
D: TRBD2
size: -
V: TRBV11-2
CDR3: CASSLTSGGEQFF
DNA: TGTGCCAGCAGCTTAACGTCGGGAGGTGAGCAGTTCTTC

J: TRBJ2-7
D: -
size: -
V: TRBV11-2
CDR3: CASSLHLNFYEQYF
DNA: TGTGCCAGCAGCCTTCACCTCAATTTCTACGAGCAGTACTTC

J: TRBJ1-2
D: -
size: -
V: TRBV7-9
CDR3: CASSLVSPGHNYGYTF
DNA: TGTGCCAGCAGCTTAGTGAGTCCCGGGCACAACTATGGCTACACCTTC

J: TRBJ2-2
D: -
size: few
V: TRBV29-1
CDR3: CSMYTAEKSGELFF
DNA: TGCAGCATGTATACAGCGGAGAAGTCCGGGGAGCTGTTTTTT

J: TRBJ1-1
D: -
size: -
V: TRBV4-1
CDR3: CASSQIRRRAEAFF
DNA: TGCGCCAGCAGCCAAATAAGGAGAAGGGCTGAAGCTTTCTTT